The entry that follows covers one T cell receptor (beta chain) sequence. Its antigen is not yet known. No much larger clone is present one base from it, and per-base qualities are unavailable. Using the deep immunoSEQ assay, multiplex PCR amplified TCR CDR3 regions from genomic DNA. Extracted genomic DNA from each cell subset was distributed evenly across all wells of several immunoSEQ 96-well plates, and each plate was treated as a replicate. Each replicate PCR for sorted subsets received roughly 0.2 ug genomic DNA, equal to some 32,000 T cell genomes. Purified libraries were quantified with a Qubit 3.0 fluorometer, sized on a Bioanalyzer 2100, and re-quantified with the KAPA Library Quantification kit. Every immunoSEQ 96-well plate was sequenced on a separate single-read 150-cycle Illumina NextSeq 550 flow cell. Per the source publication's procedure: The immunoSEQ output contained only junctional sequences without quality scores, so filtering could not match that applied to full-length reads. Sequences were annotated with PyIR, a Python wrapper for IgBLAST v1.9, using IMGT germline references to assign V/J genes and CDR3. Reads were removed for weak V/J assignments (E-value above 1e-6), missing CDR3, stop codons, out-of-frame junctions, or ambiguous translated residues. V3J clonotypes were defined by identical inferred V gene, J gene, and CDR3 amino acid sequence. Percentage overlap between repertoires was calculated by dividing the number of shared unique clonotypes by the size of the smaller repertoire. Repertoire richness was assessed with RTK rarefaction, the Chao1 estimator, and Recon v2.1 estimates of unobserved clonotypes. For all TCRbeta clonotypes obtained by the gDNA method from several donors, generation probabilities were computed with OLGA. TCRdb re-hosts the immuneACCESS table, in-frame sequences only. Its copies lack some clones; in the studies checked, an unresolved V gene accounts for under half of them, and the cause for the rest is not known. V and J calls and clone size are those listed in that table; D and trimming were worked out from the DNA. This sample gives millions of clones in total; around 96% of them show up just once. Roughly 1.1% of the sample goes to the ten largest clones.

For the CD8 naive samples, CD45RO-negative cells were positively selected for CCR7, yielding a CD45RA+CCR7+ population from which TemRA cells were excluded. Donors were healthy HIV-negative adults with no recently reported acute infections or vaccinations. Only Caucasian adults living in Nashville, Tennessee, USA were represented among the donors. Blood was obtained by leukapheresis, after which PBMCs were separated by Ficoll-Histopaque density gradient centrifugation and cryopreserved in liquid nitrogen vapor phase. Analytical flow cytometry was used to check the purity and quantity of every magnetically sorted T cell population. Genomic DNA was isolated from every sorted fraction and measured by UV absorbance on a Nanodrop 2000c. These data belong to a study of shared clonotypes between healthy human individuals (dated by TCRdb to 2019 to 2021). Study-level background: A few men and two women, aged 18 to 49 years, made up the cohort. The study deeply sequenced blood TCR repertoires of five healthy adults to estimate repertoire size and the extent of clonotype sharing between individuals. Each donor's leukapheresis produced roughly between roughly 0.85 and 9.5 billion PBMCs. To increase sequencing depth and limit assay-specific biases, different laboratories used diverse techniques to prepare libraries and sequence TCR repertoires. For each donor, three plates each were used for CD4 naive and CD4 memory, two plates were used for CD8 naive, and one plate was used for CD8 memory.

Study-level results and caveats: Based on pairwise subsampling, the degree of clonotype sharing among donors was expected to be affected by sequencing depth. Rarefaction of sorted-subset datasets indicated incomplete sequencing despite the large sequencing depth. Because the study included a small number of donors, the genetic and exposure-history diversity represented was limited. Clonotypes shared by all four sorted-subset donors showed higher generation probabilities than non-shared clonotypes. Across a few donors, approximately 4.6% of naive CD4, 3% to 3.5% of naive CD8, 2% to 2.5% of memory CD4, and under 0.45% of memory CD8 clonotypes were shared. Larger estimated clonotype richness was generally found for naive subsets than for memory subsets. Sampling was limited to blood, and TCR repertoires in tissue likely differ from TCR repertoires in blood.

The specimen sequenced was naive CD8+ T cells sorted from blood. The sample's cell subset or site, from its label and the paper: CD45RA+CCR7+. The clonotype comes from a man aged 18 to 30 in good health.

The nucleotide sequence reads TGTGCCAGCACCCCGGGGGGAGATACGCAGTATTTT. The resulting protein is CASTPGGDTQYF. In this chain, TRBV6-6 is recombined with TRBJ2-3; 7 bases in the middle match TRBD2. The CDR3 covers 12 residues, taking in both the cysteine and the phenylalanine. The read is trimmed to its CDR3 DNA, 36 bases read in frame from base 1. CDR1 is given as MNHNY and CDR2 as SVGAGI, both from the germline V gene (reference sequence). V is cut back by 7 bases and J by 5 bases, with 3 bases in the junction unmatched.